This T cell receptor (beta chain) was profiled in a study of Graves' ophthalmopathy and Graves' hyperthyroidism. The CDR3 length is 15 residues. Germline V lookup: CDR1 MNHEY, CDR2 SVGAGI. The V gene end was trimmed by 6 bases and the J gene end by 6 bases; junction bases not matched to a gene: 9. Ophthalmopathy absent within 18 months of follow-up marked hyperthyroidism as stable. This clonotype was seen at least ten times. Its antigen is currently unknown. Findings and caveats of the study: Most thyroid clonotypes with frequency above 0.001 were detected in blood too.

Scientists amplified the TCR beta CDR3 regions from RNA transcripts. Following a first-round RT-PCR that used HTBI primers, a second-round multiplex PCR was carried out. TCRdb re-called the multiplex PCR reads with MiXCR, one entry per CDR3 protein. The sample includes about 370,000 distinct CDR3 sequences, about 18% of them seen just once. The clonotype was recovered from an adult woman with stable Graves' hyperthyroidism. The V call is TRBV6-5, the J call TRBJ2-4, with 9 positions matching TRBD2. Sequencing used peripheral blood. The CDR3 region is CASRPGGRAGNIQYF. CDR3 nucleotides: TGTGCCAGCAGGCCTGGCGGGAGGGCGGGAAACATTCAGTACTTC.